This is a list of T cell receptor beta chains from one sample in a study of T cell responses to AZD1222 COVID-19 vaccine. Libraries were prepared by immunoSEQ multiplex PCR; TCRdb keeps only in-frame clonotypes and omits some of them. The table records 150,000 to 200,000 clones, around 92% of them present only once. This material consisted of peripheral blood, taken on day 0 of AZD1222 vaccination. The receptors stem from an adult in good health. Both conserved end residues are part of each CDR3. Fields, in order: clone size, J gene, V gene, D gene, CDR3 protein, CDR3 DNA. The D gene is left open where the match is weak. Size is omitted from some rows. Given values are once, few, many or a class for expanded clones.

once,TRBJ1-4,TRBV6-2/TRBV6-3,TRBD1,CASSDTSGTGGLAREKLFF,TGTGCCAGCAGTGATACTTCCGGGACAGGGGGCCTCGCTCGTGAAAAACTGTTTTTT
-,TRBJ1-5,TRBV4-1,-,CASSHPQGRSNQPQHF,TGCGCCAGCAGCCATCCTCAGGGGCGAAGCAATCAGCCCCAGCATTTT
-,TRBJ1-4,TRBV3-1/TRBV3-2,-,CASSQSVKDDEKLFF,TGTGCCAGCAGCCAAAGCGTAAAAGACGATGAAAAACTGTTTTTT
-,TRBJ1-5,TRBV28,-,CASSPWGEGIQPQHF,TGTGCCAGCAGTCCCTGGGGGGAAGGGATTCAGCCCCAGCATTTT
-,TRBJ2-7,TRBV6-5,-,CASSPTGYEQYF,TGTGCCAGCAGCCCCACAGGGTACGAGCAGTACTTC
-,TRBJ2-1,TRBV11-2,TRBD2,CASSKLPRGTNSYNEQFF,TGTGCCAGCAGTAAACTCCCCCGCGGGACTAACTCCTACAATGAGCAGTTCTTC
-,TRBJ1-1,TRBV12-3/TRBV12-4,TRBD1,CAITQGVNTEAFF,TGTGCCATTACGCAGGGGGTGAACACTGAAGCTTTCTTT
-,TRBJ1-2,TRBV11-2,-,CASSIGLLDYGYTF,TGTGCCAGCAGCATAGGCCTACTCGACTATGGCTACACCTTC
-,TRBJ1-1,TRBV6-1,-,CASSEVRVAEAFF,TGTGCCAGCAGTGAAGTCAGGGTCGCTGAAGCTTTCTTT
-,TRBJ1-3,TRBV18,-,CASSLAGLGNTIYF,TGTGCCAGCTCACTGGCAGGGCTTGGAAACACCATATATTTT
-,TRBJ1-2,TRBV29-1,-,CSVEPRRPPQGMAF,TGCAGCGTTGAACCCCGCCGCCCCCCCCAGGGGATGGCCTTC
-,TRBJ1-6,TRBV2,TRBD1,CASSERDRAVSPLHF,TGTGCCAGCAGTGAACGGGACAGGGCGGTCTCACCCCTCCACTTT
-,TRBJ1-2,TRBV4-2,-,CASSPQGNYGYTF,TGTGCCAGCAGCCCTCAGGGCAACTATGGCTACACCTTC
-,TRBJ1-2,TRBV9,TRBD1,CASSYSTGIYGYTF,TGTGCCAGCAGTTATTCGACAGGGATCTATGGCTACACCTTC
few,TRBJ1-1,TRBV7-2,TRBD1,CASSFRGQENTEAFF,TGTGCCAGCAGCTTTAGGGGGCAAGAGAACACTGAAGCTTTCTTT
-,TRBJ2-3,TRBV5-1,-,CASSGGTYGDTQYF,TGCGCCAGCAGCGGGGGAACTTACGGGGATACGCAGTATTTT
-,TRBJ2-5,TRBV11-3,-,CASSAPPETQYF,TGTGCCAGCAGCGCCCCCCCAGAGACCCAGTACTTC
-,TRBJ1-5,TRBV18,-,CASSPGIEAWKHF,TGTGCCAGCTCACCTGGAATCGAAGCTTGGAAACATTTT
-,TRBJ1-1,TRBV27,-,CASSLAGMNTEAFF,TGTGCCAGCAGTTTGGCAGGCATGAACACTGAAGCTTTCTTT
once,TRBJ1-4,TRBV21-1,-,CASSKSVWGQRGEKLFF,TGTGCCAGCAGCAAAAGTGTCTGGGGACAGCGGGGGGAAAAACTGTTTTTT
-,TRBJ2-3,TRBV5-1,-,CASSFEGGDTQYF,TGCGCCAGCAGCTTCGAAGGCGGAGATACGCAGTATTTT
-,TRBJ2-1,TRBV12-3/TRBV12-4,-,CASSLVVNEQFF,TGTGCCAGCAGTTTGGTAGTCAATGAGCAGTTCTTC
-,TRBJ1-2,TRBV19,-,CASSNSGMGGYTF,TGTGCCAGTAGTAACTCAGGGATGGGTGGCTACACCTTC
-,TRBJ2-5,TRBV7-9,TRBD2,CASSLGSSGGQETQYF,TGTGCCAGCAGCTTAGGATCTAGCGGGGGCCAAGAGACCCAGTACTTC
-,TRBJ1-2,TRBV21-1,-,CASSRGGLVLANYGYTF,TGTGCCAGCAGCAGGGGGGGCCTGGTCTTAGCTAACTATGGCTACACCTTC
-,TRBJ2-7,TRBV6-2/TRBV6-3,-,CASSTRGYEQYF,TGTGCCAGCAGTACACGGGGATACGAGCAGTACTTC
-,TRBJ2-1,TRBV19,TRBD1,CASSQGQGSYNEQFF,TGTGCCAGTAGCCAGGGACAGGGGTCCTACAATGAGCAGTTCTTC
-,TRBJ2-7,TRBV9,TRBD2,CASSVGGLAGMALEADEQYF,TGTGCCAGCAGCGTAGGGGGACTAGCGGGGATGGCCCTCGAGGCCGACGAGCAGTACTTC
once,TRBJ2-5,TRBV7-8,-,CASSLMGGEETQYF,TGTGCCAGCAGCTTAATGGGCGGAGAAGAGACCCAGTACTTC
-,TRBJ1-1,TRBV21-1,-,CASSKSLTGLNTEAFF,TGTGCCAGCAGCAAAAGTCTGACAGGGTTGAACACTGAAGCTTTCTTT
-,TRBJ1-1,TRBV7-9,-,CASMDRAFF,TGTGCCAGCATGGATCGAGCTTTCTTT
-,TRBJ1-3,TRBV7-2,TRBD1,CASSLDTGGSGNTIYF,TGTGCCAGCAGCTTAGACACAGGGGGCTCTGGAAACACCATATATTTT
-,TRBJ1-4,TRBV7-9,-,CASSVGAAVNEKLFF,TGTGCCAGCAGCGTGGGGGCCGCCGTTAATGAAAAACTGTTTTTT
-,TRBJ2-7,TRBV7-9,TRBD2,CASSYGRATSYEQYF,TGTGCCAGCAGCTACGGGAGGGCCACCTCCTACGAGCAGTACTTC
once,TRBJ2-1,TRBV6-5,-,CASSYSGQSSYNEQFF,TGTGCCAGCAGTTACTCCGGACAGAGCTCCTACAATGAGCAGTTCTTC
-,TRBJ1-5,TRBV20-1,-,CSASRQGGQPQHF,TGCAGTGCTAGTCGGCAGGGAGGTCAGCCCCAGCATTTT
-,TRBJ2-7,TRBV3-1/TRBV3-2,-,CASSNRLTPGRTYEQYF,TGTGCCAGCAGCAATAGACTAACCCCAGGGCGAACCTACGAGCAGTACTTC
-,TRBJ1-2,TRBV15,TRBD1,CATSRGQGEGGYTF,TGTGCCACCAGCAGAGGACAGGGTGAGGGGGGCTACACCTTC
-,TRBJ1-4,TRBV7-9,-,CASSPVRGTNEKLFF,TGTGCCAGCAGCCCAGTGAGGGGAACTAATGAAAAACTGTTTTTT
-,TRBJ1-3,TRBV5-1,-,CASSLDQWLGNTIYF,TGCGCCAGCAGCTTGGATCAGTGGCTCGGAAACACCATATATTTT